A selection of T cell receptor beta chains follows, all from one sample in a study of shared clonotypes between healthy human individuals. Measured with immunoSEQ multiplex PCR; TCRdb has only the in-frame clones, and not every one. In the table there are around 700,000 clones, about 74% of which are singletons. The sample was memory CD4+ T cells sorted from blood. These receptors were obtained from a woman in her 30s in good health. CDR3s include the opening cysteine and the closing phenylalanine or tryptophan. D genes are given only for firm matches. Not all rows give a size; the values are once, few, many and, for expanded clones, a class.

V	J	size	D	CDR3	DNA
TRBV29-1	TRBJ2-1	NA	NA	CSVTVRTAGSYNEQFF	TGCAGCGTTACAGTCCGAACGGCGGGCTCCTACAATGAGCAGTTCTTC
TRBV28	TRBJ1-5	NA	NA	CASRFLSGAQPQHF	TGTGCCAGCAGGTTTCTCTCCGGGGCTCAGCCCCAGCATTTT
TRBV27	TRBJ2-7	NA	NA	CASSPRQGGSYEQYF	TGTGCCAGCAGCCCTAGACAGGGAGGATCCTACGAGCAGTACTTC
TRBV2	TRBJ1-1	NA	NA	CASRPTVAMNTEAFF	TGTGCCAGCAGGCCAACAGTTGCAATGAACACTGAAGCTTTCTTT
TRBV29-1	TRBJ2-7	NA	TRBD1	CSGAEQGSREQYF	TGCAGCGGCGCAGAACAGGGGAGTCGCGAGCAGTACTTC
TRBV5-1	TRBJ1-1	NA	NA	CASSLGVNTEAFF	TGCGCCAGCAGCTTGGGCGTGAACACTGAAGCTTTCTTT
TRBV2	TRBJ1-2	NA	TRBD1	CASSRTHGQGDGYTF	TGTGCCAGCAGTCGAACGCACGGACAGGGGGATGGCTACACCTTC
TRBV9	TRBJ1-3	NA	NA	CASSTGYVDTIYF	TGTGCCAGCAGCACGGGTTACGTAGACACCATATATTTT
TRBV6-5	TRBJ1-2	NA	TRBD1	CASSSHSTGYNGYTF	TGTGCCAGCAGTTCCCACTCGACAGGGTATAACGGCTACACCTTC
TRBV29-1	TRBJ1-2	NA	NA	CSVESIGTRDGYTF	TGCAGCGTTGAATCCATCGGGACCAGGGATGGCTACACCTTC
TRBV27	TRBJ1-1	NA	NA	CASSRYLSGVGTEAFF	TGTGCCAGCAGTCGATACCTCTCGGGGGTGGGCACTGAAGCTTTCTTT
TRBV9	TRBJ2-2	few	NA	CASSAAVGYSTGELFF	TGTGCCAGCAGCGCGGCTGTAGGGTATTCGACCGGGGAGCTGTTTTTT
TRBV19	TRBJ1-5	NA	TRBD1	CASSGTGWGNQPQHF	TGTGCCAGTAGTGGGACAGGGTGGGGCAATCAGCCCCAGCATTTT
TRBV30	TRBJ2-7	NA	NA	CAWSGAPYEQYF	TGTGCCTGGAGTGGGGCTCCCTACGAGCAGTACTTC
TRBV2	TRBJ1-2	NA	NA	CASSEAHLYGYTF	TGTGCCAGCAGTGAAGCGCACCTCTATGGCTACACCTTC
TRBV5-1	TRBJ2-1	NA	TRBD1	CASGQTGASSYNEQFF	TGCGCCAGCGGCCAAACAGGGGCCAGCTCCTACAATGAGCAGTTCTTC
TRBV25-1	TRBJ1-6	few	NA	CASSERREGWNSPLHF	TGTGCCAGCAGTGAAAGGAGAGAAGGGTGGAATTCACCCCTCCACTTT
TRBV19	TRBJ2-5	NA	TRBD1	CASSSTRQGAWQETQYF	TGTGCCAGTAGTTCGACCAGACAGGGCGCCTGGCAAGAGACCCAGTACTTC
TRBV11-2	TRBJ1-2	many	NA	CASSRGQNYGYTF	TGTGCCAGCAGCCGGGGGCAGAACTATGGCTACACCTTC
TRBV6-5	TRBJ1-4	NA	NA	CASSYSPDGREKLFF	TGTGCCAGCAGTTACTCCCCGGATGGGCGTGAAAAACTGTTTTTT
TRBV6-5	TRBJ1-1	once	NA	CASSLEPQGEAFF	TGTGCCAGCAGCCTCGAGCCACAGGGTGAAGCTTTCTTT
TRBV5-1	TRBJ2-3	NA	TRBD2	CASSLIAGGPDTQYF	TGCGCCAGCAGCCTGATAGCGGGAGGGCCCGATACGCAGTATTTT
TRBV9	TRBJ1-5	NA	NA	CASSPHSNQPQHF	TGTGCCAGCAGCCCTCATAGCAATCAGCCCCAGCATTTT
TRBV28	TRBJ1-1	NA	TRBD1	CASRPHRTGGASTEAFF	TGTGCCAGCAGACCTCACCGTACAGGGGGCGCGAGCACTGAAGCTTTCTTT
TRBV28	TRBJ2-7	NA	TRBD1	CASSFSSRGLTYEQYF	TGTGCCAGCAGTTTTTCGTCCAGGGGGTTAACCTACGAGCAGTACTTC
TRBV4-1	TRBJ2-1	NA	TRBD2	CASSHRLAGHEQFF	TGCGCCAGCAGCCACCGACTAGCCGGGCATGAGCAGTTCTTC
TRBV7-2	TRBJ1-5	NA	NA	CASSKIGGMNQPQHF	TGTGCCAGCAGCAAAATAGGGGGAATGAATCAGCCCCAGCATTTT
TRBV4-2	TRBJ2-5	NA	NA	CASREMGEGTQYF	TGTGCCAGCAGGGAAATGGGGGAAGGGACCCAGTACTTC
TRBV5-1	TRBJ2-5	NA	TRBD2	CASSLTASGTGETQYF	TGCGCCAGCAGCTTGACGGCTAGCGGGACCGGGGAGACCCAGTACTTC
TRBV11-3	TRBJ1-2	NA	NA	CASSLRFGGANYGYTF	TGTGCCAGCAGCTTACGTTTCGGGGGTGCGAACTATGGCTACACCTTC
TRBV27	TRBJ2-1	NA	TRBD1	CASSLTGESEQFF	TGTGCCAGCAGCCTAACAGGGGAGAGTGAGCAGTTCTTC
TRBV4-1	TRBJ1-1	few	TRBD1	CASSQDGTGWATEAFF	TGCGCCAGCAGCCAAGATGGGACAGGGTGGGCCACTGAAGCTTTCTTT
TRBV9	TRBJ2-3	NA	NA	CASTTSGYTDTQYF	TGTGCCAGCACCACTAGTGGCTACACAGATACGCAGTATTTT
TRBV6-5	TRBJ1-2	many	NA	CASSKWGYGYTF	TGTGCCAGCAGTAAATGGGGCTATGGCTACACCTTC
TRBV18	TRBJ2-1	NA	NA	CASSPGAGSQFF	TGTGCCAGCTCTCCCGGAGCCGGGTCACAGTTCTTC
TRBV2	TRBJ2-7	once	NA	CASSETGGHEWEQYF	TGTGCCAGCAGTGAAACCGGGGGACACGAATGGGAGCAGTACTTC
TRBV28	TRBJ1-1	NA	TRBD1	CASSSKRDRGYTEAFF	TGTGCCAGCAGTTCCAAACGGGACAGGGGTTACACTGAAGCTTTCTTT
TRBV14	TRBJ1-1	NA	NA	CASSQDLDTEAFF	TGTGCCAGCAGCCAAGATTTGGACACTGAAGCTTTCTTT
TRBV5-6	TRBJ2-3	NA	TRBD2	CASSLRTSGRSDTQYF	TGTGCCAGCAGCTTGAGGACTAGCGGGAGATCAGATACGCAGTATTTT
TRBV28	TRBJ1-5	NA	TRBD1	CASSQTTGNQPQHF	TGTGCCAGCAGTCAGACGACAGGGAATCAGCCCCAGCATTTT
TRBV6-4	TRBJ2-1	NA	NA	CASSALEVPYNEQFF	TGTGCCAGCAGTGCCCTAGAGGTACCCTACAATGAGCAGTTCTTC
TRBV2	TRBJ1-2	NA	TRBD1	CASRQQGSNYGYTF	TGTGCCAGCAGGCAACAGGGGTCTAACTATGGCTACACCTTC
TRBV7-2	TRBJ2-7	once	TRBD1	CASSLPDRGSYEQYF	TGTGCCAGCAGCTTACCGGACAGGGGGAGCTACGAGCAGTACTTC
TRBV7-9	TRBJ2-7	NA	NA	CASSLEGRGEQYF	TGTGCCAGCAGCTTAGAGGGTAGGGGCGAGCAGTACTTC
TRBV28	TRBJ1-2	NA	TRBD1	CASSLLTGQGALGYTF	TGTGCCAGCAGTTTATTAACGGGACAGGGGGCGCTTGGCTACACCTTC
TRBV5-4	TRBJ2-5	NA	NA	CASSLWGSQETQYF	TGTGCCAGCAGCTTGTGGGGGTCCCAAGAGACCCAGTACTTC
TRBV7-3	TRBJ2-1	NA	NA	CASSPDRNEQFF	TGTGCCAGCAGCCCAGACAGGAATGAGCAGTTCTTC
TRBV19	TRBJ2-3	NA	NA	CASNARGAVSTDTQYF	TGTGCCAGTAATGCCCGGGGGGCGGTTAGCACAGATACGCAGTATTTT
TRBV29-1	TRBJ2-3	NA	NA	CSASAVRSTDTQYF	TGCAGCGCTTCGGCCGTCAGGAGTACAGATACGCAGTATTTT
TRBV6-1	TRBJ1-5	NA	TRBD1	CASSEWDRQLQHF	TGTGCCAGCAGTGAATGGGACAGACAGCTCCAGCATTTT
TRBV2	TRBJ2-2	NA	TRBD2	CASNPGLAGGPNTGELFF	TGTGCCAGCAATCCTGGACTAGCGGGAGGCCCGAACACCGGGGAGCTGTTTTTT
TRBV6-1	TRBJ2-7	NA	TRBD2	CASSGTAYEQYF	TGTGCCAGTAGCGGGACCGCCTACGAGCAGTACTTC
TRBV6-1	TRBJ1-3	NA	NA	CASSPEGISGNTIYF	TGTGCCAGCAGCCCCGAGGGAATCTCTGGAAACACCATATATTTT